One T cell receptor (beta chain) is described in this entry. J lost 0 bases, V lost 4 bases, and 12 bases had no gene match. This CDR3 has 17 residues. CDR1 is LNHDA and CDR2 is SQIVND in the germline V gene (reference sequence). The sample is drawn from a study of blood T cell repertoires in COVID-19. For the study at large: Sites in the United States, Italy and Spain provided acute and convalescent COVID-19 samples. The analysed material was cDNA or gDNA that came from T cells, B-cell-depleted T cells, or PBMCs.

Some clones are missing from TCRdb's copy, which holds only in-frame ones; the method was immunoSEQ multiplex PCR. The sample shows 100,000 to 120,000 clones, roughly 82% of them seen only once. V and J are TRBV19 and TRBJ2-7; 7 nucleotides match TRBD2. This clonotype was sampled from a woman aged 55-70 years with acute or convalescent COVID-19. Sequencing used peripheral blood. The CDR3 DNA reads as TGTGCCAGTAGTACTCTTCTTCAGCGGGGACTCTCCTACGAGCAGTACTTC. As protein: CASSTLLQRGLSYEQYF.